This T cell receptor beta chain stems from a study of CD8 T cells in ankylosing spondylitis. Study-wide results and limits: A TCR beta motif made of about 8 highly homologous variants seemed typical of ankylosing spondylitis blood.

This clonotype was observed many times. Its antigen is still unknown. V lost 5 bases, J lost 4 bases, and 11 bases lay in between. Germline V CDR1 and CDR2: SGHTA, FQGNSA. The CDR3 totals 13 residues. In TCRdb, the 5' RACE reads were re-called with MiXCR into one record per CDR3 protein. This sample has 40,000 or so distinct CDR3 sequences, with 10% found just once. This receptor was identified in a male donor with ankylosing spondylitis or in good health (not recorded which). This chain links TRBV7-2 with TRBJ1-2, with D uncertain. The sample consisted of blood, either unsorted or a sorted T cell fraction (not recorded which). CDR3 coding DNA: TGTGCCAGCAGCGGCCTGCACGGCTATGGCTACACCTTC. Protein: CASSGLHGYGYTF.